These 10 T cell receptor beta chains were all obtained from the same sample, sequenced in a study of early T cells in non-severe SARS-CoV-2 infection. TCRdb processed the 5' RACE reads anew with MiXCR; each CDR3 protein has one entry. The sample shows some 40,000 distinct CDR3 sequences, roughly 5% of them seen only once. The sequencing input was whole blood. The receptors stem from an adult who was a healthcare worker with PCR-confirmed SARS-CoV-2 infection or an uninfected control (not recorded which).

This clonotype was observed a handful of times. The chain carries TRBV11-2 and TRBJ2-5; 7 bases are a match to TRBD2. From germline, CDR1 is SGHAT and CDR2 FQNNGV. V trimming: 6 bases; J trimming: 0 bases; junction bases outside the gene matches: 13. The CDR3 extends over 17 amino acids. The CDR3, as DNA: TGTGCCAGCAGGGCGGGGAGGACTAGGCCGTACCAAGAGACCCAGTACTTC. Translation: CASRAGRTRPYQETQYF.

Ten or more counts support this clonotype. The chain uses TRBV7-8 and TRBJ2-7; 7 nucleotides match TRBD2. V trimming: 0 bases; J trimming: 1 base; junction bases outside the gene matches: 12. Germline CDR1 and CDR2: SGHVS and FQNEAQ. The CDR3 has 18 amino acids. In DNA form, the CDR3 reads TGTGCCAGCAGCTTAGCGGCAGGCTTAGCGGGTGCGTCCTACGAGCAGTACTTC. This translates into CASSLAAGLAGASYEQYF. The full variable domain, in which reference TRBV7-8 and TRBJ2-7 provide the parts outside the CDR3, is GAGVSQSPRYKVAKRGQDVALRCDPISGHVSLFWYQQALGQGPEFLTYFQNEAQLDKSGLPSDRFFAERPEGSVSTLKIQRTQQEDSAVYLCASSLAAGLAGASYEQYFGPGTRLTVT.

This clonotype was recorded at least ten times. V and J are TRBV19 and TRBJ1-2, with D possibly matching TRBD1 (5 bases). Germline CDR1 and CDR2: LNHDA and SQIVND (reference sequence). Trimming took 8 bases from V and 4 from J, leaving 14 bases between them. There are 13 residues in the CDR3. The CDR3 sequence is CASQPGLVYGYTF. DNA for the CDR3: TGTGCCAGTCAGCCGGGGCTCGTCTATGGCTACACCTTC. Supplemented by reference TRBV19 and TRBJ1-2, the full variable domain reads DGGITQSPKYLFRKEGQNVTLSCEQNLNHDAMYWYRQDPGQGLRLIYYSQIVNDFQKGDIAEGYSVSREKKESFPLTVTSAQKNPTAFYLCASQPGLVYGYTFGSGTRLTVV.

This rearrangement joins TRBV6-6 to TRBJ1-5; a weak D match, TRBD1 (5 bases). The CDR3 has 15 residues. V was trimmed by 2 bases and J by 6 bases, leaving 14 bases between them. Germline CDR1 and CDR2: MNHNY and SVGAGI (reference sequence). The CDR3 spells CASSYKGANSQPQHF. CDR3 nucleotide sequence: TGTGCCAGCAGTTACAAAGGGGCCAATTCTCAGCCCCAGCATTTT.

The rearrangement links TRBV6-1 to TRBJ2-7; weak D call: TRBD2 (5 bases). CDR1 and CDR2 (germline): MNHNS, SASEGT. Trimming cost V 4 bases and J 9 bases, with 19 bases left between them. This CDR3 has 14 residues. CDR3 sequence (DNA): TGTGCCAGCAGTGGAGGGATAGGATTCGTTGGGCAGTACTTC. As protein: CASSGGIGFVGQYF.

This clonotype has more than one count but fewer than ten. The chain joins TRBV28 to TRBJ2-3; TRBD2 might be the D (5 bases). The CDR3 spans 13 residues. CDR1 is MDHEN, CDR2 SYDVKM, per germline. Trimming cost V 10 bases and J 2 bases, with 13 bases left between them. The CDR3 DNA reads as TGTGCCACCTTTACTAGTCTCACAGATACGCAGTATTTT. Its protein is CATFTSLTDTQYF.

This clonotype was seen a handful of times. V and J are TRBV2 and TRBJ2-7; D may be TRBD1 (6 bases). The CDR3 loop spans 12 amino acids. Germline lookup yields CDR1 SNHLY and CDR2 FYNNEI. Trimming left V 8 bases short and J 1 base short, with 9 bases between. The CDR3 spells CASETGSYEQYF. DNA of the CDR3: TGTGCCAGCGAAACAGGGTCCTACGAGCAGTACTTC.

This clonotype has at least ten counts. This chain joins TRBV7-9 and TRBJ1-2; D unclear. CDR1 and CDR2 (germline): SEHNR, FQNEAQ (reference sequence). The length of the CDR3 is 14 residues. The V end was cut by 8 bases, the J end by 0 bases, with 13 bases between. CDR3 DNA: TGTGCCAGCGGCGAGGGCCCCGCTAACTATGGCTACACCTTC. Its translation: CASGEGPANYGYTF.

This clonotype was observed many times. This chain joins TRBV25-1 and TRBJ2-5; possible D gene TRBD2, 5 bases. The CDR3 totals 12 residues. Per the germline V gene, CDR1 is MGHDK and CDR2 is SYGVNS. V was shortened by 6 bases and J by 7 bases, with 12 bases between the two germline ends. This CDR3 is CASRTTGMTQYF. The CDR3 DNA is TGTGCCAGCAGGACCACGGGGATGACCCAGTACTTC.

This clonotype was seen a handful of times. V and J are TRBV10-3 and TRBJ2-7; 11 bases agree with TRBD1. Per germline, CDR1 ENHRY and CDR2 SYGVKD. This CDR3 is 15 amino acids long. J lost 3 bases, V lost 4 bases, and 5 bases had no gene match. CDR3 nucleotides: TGTGCCATCAGTGGGGACAGGGGGTTAGTCTACGAGCAGTACTTC. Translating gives CAISGDRGLVYEQYF.